This TCR beta chain was recorded in a study of T cell changes during pregnancy in multiple sclerosis. The data were produced by immunoSEQ multiplex PCR, yet TCRdb's version contains in-frame clones alone and is incomplete. The sample has tens of thousands of clones, about 93% seen once; the top ten hold 1.5% to 2%. The V end was cut by 5 bases, the J end by 0 bases, with 10 bases between. The CDR3 runs 14 residues. Germline loops: CDR1 LNHDA, CDR2 SQIVND (reference sequence). Sequencing used peripheral blood, obtained in the first trimester of pregnancy. The chain uses TRBV19 and TRBJ1-1; weak D call: TRBD1 (6 bases). The clonotype comes from a female donor in good health, enrolled as a control in a pregnancy study. This CDR3 is CASSFTGMNTEAFF. CDR3 nucleotide sequence: TGTGCCAGTAGTTTTACAGGGATGAACACTGAAGCTTTCTTT.